The T cell receptor (beta chain) under discussion was sequenced for a study of shared clonotypes between healthy human individuals. Trimming took off 3 bases at V and 9 bases at J, with 12 bases between the two ends. Germline V gene sequence: CDR1 SGHNT, CDR2 YENEEA. The CDR3 consists of 13 residues. Every donor was a Caucasian adult from Nashville, Tennessee. Regarding the study as a whole: Sampling was confined to blood; repertoires within tissues likely differ.

In the authors' methods: Filtering was not the same, since immunoSEQ gave junction-only sequences without quality scores. Some clones are missing from TCRdb's copy, which holds only in-frame ones; the method was immunoSEQ multiplex PCR. For V, J and clone size, that table is used; D and trimming come from the DNA. Of 2 million to 2.5 million clones detected, under 95% appear once; the ten largest clones hold about 0.41%. Worth noting for this clone: Its antigen is still unknown.

Material: naive CD4+ T cells from PBMCs. The subset was: CD45RA+ positively selected. This sequence was found in a man aged 18 to 30 in good health. Some clones in this sample may be carry-over from other donors' samples. This chain joins TRBV11-3 and TRBJ2-1, with D uncertain. The CDR3 spells CASSFGSSSEQFF. The CDR3 bases are TGTGCCAGCAGCTTCGGATCCAGCAGTGAGCAGTTCTTC.